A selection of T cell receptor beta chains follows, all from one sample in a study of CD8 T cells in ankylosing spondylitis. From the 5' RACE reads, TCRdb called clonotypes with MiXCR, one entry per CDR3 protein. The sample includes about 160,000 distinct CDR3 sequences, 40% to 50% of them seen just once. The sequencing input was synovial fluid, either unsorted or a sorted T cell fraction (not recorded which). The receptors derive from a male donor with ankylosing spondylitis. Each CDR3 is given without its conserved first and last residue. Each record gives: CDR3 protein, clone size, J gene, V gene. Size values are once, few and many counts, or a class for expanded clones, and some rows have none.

CDR3: ASSLAKLGASTDTQY; size: once; J: TRBJ2-3; V: TRBV5-1
CDR3: ASSSRDDTEAF; size: few; J: TRBJ1-1; V: TRBV12-3/TRBV12-4
CDR3: ASSLEGRGLLLGEQF; size: few; J: TRBJ2-1; V: TRBV7-6
CDR3: ASSLAWAGDYNEQF; size: few; J: TRBJ2-1; V: TRBV7-2
CDR3: ASSPHSGGGETQY; size: -; J: TRBJ2-5; V: TRBV6-1
CDR3: ASTPDSFQETQY; size: -; J: TRBJ2-5; V: TRBV25-1
CDR3: ASNLPLGQGTYEQY; size: -; J: TRBJ2-7; V: TRBV27
CDR3: ASSNLAGENEQF; size: -; J: TRBJ2-1; V: TRBV7-3
CDR3: ASSPPGLRYNEQF; size: few; J: TRBJ2-1; V: TRBV3-1
CDR3: ASTWDHQETQY; size: few; J: TRBJ2-5; V: TRBV11-2
CDR3: ASSLGGLDTEAF; size: -; J: TRBJ1-1; V: TRBV12-3/TRBV12-4
CDR3: ASSAPGLGAAYEQY; size: few; J: TRBJ2-7; V: TRBV25-1
CDR3: SVEDYTGDEQY; size: -; J: TRBJ2-7; V: TRBV29-1
CDR3: ASSGLAGALDTQY; size: -; J: TRBJ2-3; V: TRBV6-1
CDR3: SAREPGPYYGYT; size: -; J: TRBJ1-2; V: TRBV20-1
CDR3: ASSDLAGGLARNEQF; size: once; J: TRBJ2-1; V: TRBV25-1
CDR3: ASSLEGTDTQY; size: few; J: TRBJ2-3; V: TRBV12-3/TRBV12-4
CDR3: VSSPPGTGVYEQY; size: -; J: TRBJ2-7; V: TRBV7-2
CDR3: ASSFDWVNTEAF; size: -; J: TRBJ1-1; V: TRBV5-1
CDR3: ASSPDYVWGPTLRREQF; size: -; J: TRBJ2-1; V: TRBV4-1
CDR3: ASTSADLAPLH; size: many; J: TRBJ1-6; V: TRBV6-2/TRBV6-3
CDR3: SVEDGRTPGELF; size: -; J: TRBJ2-2; V: TRBV29-1
CDR3: ASSPGTGFGNSPLH; size: -; J: TRBJ1-6; V: TRBV11-2
CDR3: ASIGDNSYEQY; size: -; J: TRBJ2-7; V: TRBV2
CDR3: AIRGDRGHNEQF; size: -; J: TRBJ2-1; V: TRBV12-3/TRBV12-4
CDR3: ASKTQGGTEAF; size: once; J: TRBJ1-1; V: TRBV19
CDR3: SVEEGRTSGVQETQY; size: once; J: TRBJ2-5; V: TRBV29-1
CDR3: SAPFSYEQY; size: -; J: TRBJ2-7; V: TRBV20-1
CDR3: ASSEILDLQETQY; size: many; J: TRBJ2-5; V: TRBV12-3/TRBV12-4
CDR3: AIRKVRGGAYNEQF; size: few; J: TRBJ2-1; V: TRBV10-3